This T cell receptor beta chain was profiled in a study of shared T cell receptors in the human thymus. V gave up 4 bases and J gave up 2 bases, with 18 bases separating them. Germline CDR1 is SGDLS and CDR2 is YYNGEE. The CDR3 contains 16 residues. Using immunoSEQ multiplex PCR, the repertoire was profiled, and TCRdb retains in-frame clones only, with some absent. The repertoire has 720,000 or so clones, 80% to 90% of them found once; the top ten carry more than 0.01%. These data also formed part of another study, on human thymus T cells. That work contributes: Thymic resections from corrective heart surgery supplied the tissue. Related research reported highly overlapping thymic repertoires among unrelated individuals.

V gene TRBV9 combines with J gene TRBJ1-1, with D possibly TRBD1 on 6 matching bases. The TCR sequence derives from a girl less than two years old with a congenital heart defect. Input material: thymocytes. The CDR3 protein is CASSPLSGTLNTEAFF. The CDR3 coding sequence is TGTGCCAGCAGCCCACTGTCCGGGACACTTAACACTGAAGCTTTCTTT.